The following is a T cell receptor (beta chain) sequence with its context. Sequenced by immunoSEQ multiplex PCR; TCRdb stores in-frame clones only, minus some. The table has approximately 120,000 clones, 92% seen once. This sample was included in a study of control samples from healthy donors and cancer patients. The germline gives CDR1 LNHDA, CDR2 SQIVND (reference sequence). This CDR3 is built from 14 residues. Trimming shortened V by 5 bases and J by 4 bases, and 11 bases separated the two germline ends. The specimen sequenced was PBMCs. This receptor was identified in a man at least 80 years old with head and neck cancer. This chain uses TRBV19 with TRBJ1-4, with D unresolved. CDR3 sequence reads: CASSFGRGNEKLFF. Here the CDR3 DNA reads TGTGCCAGTAGTTTTGGACGCGGTAATGAAAAACTGTTTTTT.